The next 27 T cell receptor beta chains were all read from a single sample in a study of blood T cell repertoires in COVID-19. Repertoires were generated with immunoSEQ multiplex PCR, while TCRdb's copy carries only in-frame clones and drops some. The sample includes about 170,000 clones, about 90% seen only once; the top ten take about 10%. Sequencing was carried out using peripheral blood. The receptors originated from a woman in her sixties with COVID-19, enrolled during active disease.

In its sample, this clone was seen a few times. The chain carries TRBV6-2 or TRBV6-3 and TRBJ2-5, with no clear D. This CDR3 contains 14 residues. The V and J ends lost 4 bases and 4 bases respectively, with 13 bases between them. The germline V gene encodes CDR1 MNHEY and CDR2 SVGEGT. CDR3 sequence: CASSSTNGLETQYF. The DNA for the CDR3 is TGTGCCAGCAGTTCCACAAATGGCCTAGAGACCCAGTACTTC.

This chain links TRBV19 with TRBJ2-2, with 10 bases fitting TRBD2. CDR3 length: 16 amino acids. With V trimmed by 7 bases and J by 4 bases, 9 bases remained unmatched. Germline V gene sequence: CDR1 LNHDA, CDR2 SQIVND (reference sequence). The CDR3 is CASIRAGGPGTGELFF. The CDR3 DNA is TGTGCCAGTATCCGAGCGGGAGGGCCGGGCACCGGGGAGCTGTTTTTT.

This clone has only a few counts. The rearrangement uses TRBV12-1 and TRBJ1-5; the D call of TRBD1 is as the table states it, not checked on the DNA. TRBV12-1 is noted as a pseudogene. The CDR3 length is 16 residues. The CDR3 DNA follows: TGTGCCAGCAGCCCCCCCGGGACAGAGGCCAATCAGCCCCAGCATTTT. This encodes CASSPPGTEANQPQHF.

J is TRBJ2-1 and V is TRBV24-1; 7 positions agree with TRBD1. The CDR3 is 17 amino acids. V lost 0 bases, J lost 6 bases, and 10 bases stayed unmatched. Germline V gene sequence: CDR1 KGHDR, CDR2 SFDVKD. The CDR3 bases are TGTGCCACCAGTGATTTGGGACAGGACACTGAGTTCAATGAGCAGTTCTTC. It is translated as CATSDLGQDTEFNEQFF.

This chain uses TRBV24-1 with TRBJ2-7; 11 bases line up with TRBD2. Germline CDR1 KGHDR, CDR2 SFDVKD. The CDR3 spans 16 residues. The ends lost 1 base at V and 5 bases at J; junction bases unmatched: 6. The CDR3 loop is CATSDFKTSGINEQYF. CDR3 DNA sequence: TGTGCCACCAGTGATTTTAAGACTAGCGGGATAAACGAGCAGTACTTC.

The gene calls are TRBV6-2 or TRBV6-3 and TRBJ1-6, with 11 bases fitting TRBD1. CDR1 and CDR2 (germline): MNHEY, SVGEGT. This CDR3 comprises 15 residues. J lost 8 bases, V lost 2 bases, and 2 bases had no gene match. CDR3: CASSYGQGAYSPLHF. As DNA, the CDR3 is TGTGCCAGCAGTTACGGACAGGGGGCATATTCACCCCTCCACTTT.

The CDR3 DNA reads as TGTGCCAGTAGTATCAGGCCTAGCGGAGGATACGAGCAGTACTTC. As protein: CASSIRPSGGYEQYF. The chain joins TRBV19 to TRBJ2-7; 7 bases map to TRBD2. The CDR3 has 15 amino acids. Germline CDR1 and CDR2: LNHDA and SQIVND (reference sequence). Trimming removed 3 bases from V and 4 bases from J; junction bases left unmatched: 9.

This clone was counted a single time. The chain couples TRBV18 to TRBJ2-1, with 10 bases that match TRBD2. This CDR3 contains 16 residues. The V and J ends lost 2 bases and 2 bases, in that order; junction bases with no gene match: 3. Germline V lookup: CDR1 KGHSH, CDR2 LQKENI. The CDR3 region has the DNA TGTGCCAGCTCACCATGGACTAGCGGAACCTACAATGAGCAGTTCTTC. Its protein is CASSPWTSGTYNEQFF.

The chain carries TRBV3-1 (or the pseudogene TRBV3-2) and TRBJ2-1; no definite D call. The CDR3 extends over 14 amino acids. Germline V lookup: CDR1 LGHDT, CDR2 YNNKEL (reference sequence). V lost 0 bases, J lost 6 bases, and 9 bases lay in between. CDR3 bases: TGTGCCAGCAGCCAAGATAACGGTGGCAATGAGCAGTTCTTC. Protein sequence: CASSQDNGGNEQFF.

In nucleotides, the CDR3 is TGTGCCAGCAGTTACTCGACAGGAGAAGATGGCTACACCTTC. Translating gives CASSYSTGEDGYTF. The rearrangement joins TRBV6-5 to TRBJ1-2; maybe TRBD1 (6 bases). The CDR3 sequence is 14 residues long. Germline CDR1 MNHEY, CDR2 SVGAGI. V was pared by 0 bases and J by 6 bases, with 11 bases between.

This chain uses TRBV19 with TRBJ2-4, with 7 bases aligning to TRBD2. CDR1 is LNHDA and CDR2 is SQIVND in the germline V gene (reference sequence). J was trimmed by 10 bases and V by 1 base; bases with no gene match: 13. There are 16 residues in the CDR3. CDR3: CASSIGGGRVSWIQYF. The DNA of the CDR3 is TGTGCCAGTAGTATAGGGGGGGGACGGGTGTCATGGATTCAGTACTTC.

The V call is TRBV7-2, the J call TRBJ2-1; D perhaps matches TRBD2 (5 bases). Germline assignment: CDR1 SGHTA and CDR2 FQGNSA. The length of the CDR3 is 11 residues. V lost 5 bases and J 15 bases, leaving 14 bases between the germline ends. The CDR3 nucleotides read TGTGCCAGCAGCCCTTCGGAGGTGCCGTTCTTC. Translating it yields CASSPSEVPFF.

CDR3 region: CASSHREFYNSPLHF. As DNA, the CDR3 is TGTGCCAGCAGCCACAGGGAATTCTATAATTCACCCCTCCACTTT. This chain connects TRBV3-1 (or the pseudogene TRBV3-2) to TRBJ1-6, with D tentatively TRBD1 (5 bases). Trimming pared 3 bases from V and 3 bases from J, leaving 9 bases between. The CDR3 is made up of 15 amino acids. Germline V lookup: CDR1 LGHDT, CDR2 YNNKEL (reference sequence).

The chain couples TRBV1 to TRBJ1-4; the table assigns TRBD1, which was not confirmed against the DNA. TRBV1 is marked as a pseudogene. The CDR3 sequence is 16 residues long. The CDR3 is CTSSPWQAPTNEKLFF. The CDR3 DNA reads as TGCACCAGCAGCCCTTGGCAGGCACCAACTAATGAAAAACTGTTTTTT.

The chain is built from TRBV10-1 and TRBJ2-3, with 8 bases aligning to TRBD2. Germline CDR1 is WNHNN and CDR2 is SYGVQD (reference sequence). V was clipped by 7 bases and J by 0 bases; unmatched bases: 6. This CDR3 has 15 residues. In DNA, the CDR3 is TGCGCCAGCATATTAAGCGGGAGAAGCACAGATACGCAGTATTTT. It specifies CASILSGRSTDTQYF.

The V call is TRBV10-3, the J call TRBJ2-3; 11 bases are a match to TRBD1. The V gene end was trimmed by 9 bases and the J gene end by 4 bases; junction bases not matched to a gene: 6. Looked up from germline, CDR1 is ENHRY and CDR2 is SYGVKD. There are 14 residues in the CDR3. The CDR3 nucleotides are TGTGCCATTGGAGGACAGGGGGCCTCAGATACGCAGTATTTT. Amino acids: CAIGGQGASDTQYF.

The V call is TRBV5-4, the J call TRBJ2-5; TRBD2 might be the D (5 bases). There are 14 residues in the CDR3. Germline V gives CDR1 SGHNT, CDR2 YYREEE (reference sequence). The V gene lost 2 bases and the J gene lost 1 base, with 9 bases spanning the gap. DNA for the CDR3: TGTGCCAGCAGCTTAGAGGGATTCCAAGAGACCCAGTACTTC. This gives the protein CASSLEGFQETQYF.

This clone was detected once. This chain links TRBV4-3 with TRBJ2-7, with 10 bases identical to TRBD2. Per germline, CDR1 LGHNA and CDR2 YSLEER. The CDR3 is 15 amino acids. V gave up 4 bases and J gave up 0 bases; unmatched junction bases: 3. CDR3 coding DNA: TGCGCCAGCAGCCCTGGACTAGCGGTCTCCTACGAGCAGTACTTC. This encodes CASSPGLAVSYEQYF.

CDR3 DNA: TGCAGCGTTGGCTGGGCTAGCGGGAAGGACAATGAGCAGTTCTTC. Its translation is CSVGWASGKDNEQFF. V is TRBV29-1 and J is TRBJ2-1, with 9 bases lining up with TRBD2. Trimming took 4 bases from V and 5 from J; bases not matched to a gene: 9. CDR1 is SQVTM and CDR2 is ANQGSEA in the germline V gene. CDR3 length: 15 amino acids.

The chain uses TRBV3-1 (or the pseudogene TRBV3-2) and TRBJ2-5, with a tentative D call TRBD2 (7 bases). V was clipped by 0 bases and J by 5 bases, with 13 bases between them. Per germline, CDR1 LGHDT and CDR2 YNNKEL (reference sequence). The CDR3 covers 15 residues. CDR3 DNA sequence: TGTGCCAGCAGCCAAGAGTGGAGGGGGGGCGAGACCCAGTACTTC. Translation: CASSQEWRGGETQYF.

The CDR3 DNA reads TGTGCCTGGAGTGGGCGGCGGGTTGAAAAACTGTTTTTT. Encoded protein: CAWSGRRVEKLFF. The chain links TRBV30 to TRBJ1-4; D not resolved. Germline V gene data show CDR1 as GTSNPN and CDR2 as SVGIG (reference sequence). V lost 1 base and J lost 7, with 10 bases in between. The CDR3 length is 13 residues.

The chain couples TRBV5-1 to TRBJ1-4, with D uncertain. There are 14 residues in the CDR3. Germline assignment: CDR1 SGHRS and CDR2 YFSETQ. Between the trimmed V and J ends, which lost 2 bases and 0 bases, there was a span of 5 bases. The CDR3 coding sequence is TGCGCCAGCAGCTTCACAGCAACTAATGAAAAACTGTTTTTT. Its translation: CASSFTATNEKLFF.

This chain links TRBV28 with TRBJ1-2; D is perhaps TRBD1 (6 bases). The V end was cut by 2 bases, the J end by 7 bases, with 29 bases between. This CDR3 contains 19 residues. In germline, CDR1 is MDHEN, CDR2 SYDVKM. The CDR3 DNA sequence: TGTGCCAGCAGTTTAATAGTCCCCGGGGGGCGCGATCGAGGAGGTGGCTACACCTTC. This encodes CASSLIVPGGRDRGGGYTF.

On this clone itself: Other DNA sequences within the sample encode an identical CDR3. This chain joins TRBV19 and TRBJ2-1; 8 nucleotides agree with TRBD2. With 4 bases clipped from V and 9 bases from J, the junction kept 11 bases outside the gene matches. Germline V gene lookup returns CDR1 LNHDA and CDR2 SQIVND (reference sequence). The CDR3 is 15 residues long. The CDR3 DNA is TGTGCCAGTAGTAGGGGGACTAGTGGGAGGAGTGAGCAGTTCTTC. This codes for CASSRGTSGRSEQFF.

The V call is TRBV7-2, the J call TRBJ2-7, with D perhaps matching TRBD1 (5 bases). V was shortened by 1 base and J by 3 bases, with 13 bases between the two germline ends. Germline loops: CDR1 SGHTA, CDR2 FQGNSA. This CDR3 region has 15 residues. As DNA, the CDR3 is TGTGCCAGCAGCTTAGTGACAGCCAGGAGCTACGAGCAGTACTTC. This codes for CASSLVTARSYEQYF.

This chain uses TRBV29-1 with TRBJ2-5; 10 bases match TRBD2. CDR1 and CDR2 from the germline V gene are SQVTM and ANQGSEA. The CDR3 is 15 residues long. V was pared by 4 bases and J by 5 bases, with 10 bases of the junction left unmatched. CDR3 sequence (DNA): TGCAGCGTTGGCCTAGCGGGAGCCATTGGTGAGACCCAGTACTTC. Translation: CSVGLAGAIGETQYF.

The chain employs TRBV4-3 and TRBJ1-1; no clear D gene. The CDR3 covers 20 residues. Germline values: CDR1 LGHNA, CDR2 YSLEER. The V end lost 0 bases, the J end lost 3 bases, and 26 bases lay between the germline ends. CDR3 region: CASSQDPPLMVGWRDTEAFF. CDR3 nucleotides: TGCGCCAGCAGCCAAGATCCCCCCCTCATGGTAGGGTGGAGGGACACTGAAGCTTTCTTT.